This entry is about one T cell receptor beta chain. Its target is unknown. Before sequencing, viral peptide pools were used by the ViraFEST assay to expand antigen-specific CD4+ T cells. The authors isolated CD4+ T cells after ten to eleven days of culture. The person had a PCR-confirmed SARS-CoV-2 infection during March to December 2020. The vaccine given was either BNT162b2 or mRNA-1273, in two doses. PBMC were cultured at roughly 2.2 million per well with approximately 10 IU/ml IL-2 and approximately 10 ug/ml peptides. These data belong to a study of vaccination effects on CD4 cells after COVID-19. Study-level information: Early and late post-vaccination samples came from a few convalescent patients. Researchers obtained post-vaccine samples at a median of 72 days past the second dose. Broader study findings: Late in the post-vaccination period, infection-induced and vaccine-induced clones underwent marked clonal contraction.

Between the trimmed V and J ends, which lost 1 base and 0 bases, there was a span of 9 bases. Germline-derived CDR1 and CDR2 are LGHDT and YNNKEL (reference sequence). CDR3 length equals 15 residues. Assay: immunoSEQ multiplex PCR; the TCRdb copy retains only in-frame clones and omits some. The sample contains approximately 15,000 clones, more than 70% of which appear only once. This material consisted of CD4+ T cells from PBMCs cultured with HCoV-NL63 spike peptides, taken after COVID-19 vaccination. The source is a human donor who had a prior SARS-CoV-2 infection. The chain combines TRBV3-1 (or the pseudogene TRBV3-2) with TRBJ1-1; D remains unclear. CDR3 nucleotide sequence: TGTGCCAGCAGCCAAGTTTTCGCCCTGAACACTGAAGCTTTCTTT. Its protein is CASSQVFALNTEAFF.